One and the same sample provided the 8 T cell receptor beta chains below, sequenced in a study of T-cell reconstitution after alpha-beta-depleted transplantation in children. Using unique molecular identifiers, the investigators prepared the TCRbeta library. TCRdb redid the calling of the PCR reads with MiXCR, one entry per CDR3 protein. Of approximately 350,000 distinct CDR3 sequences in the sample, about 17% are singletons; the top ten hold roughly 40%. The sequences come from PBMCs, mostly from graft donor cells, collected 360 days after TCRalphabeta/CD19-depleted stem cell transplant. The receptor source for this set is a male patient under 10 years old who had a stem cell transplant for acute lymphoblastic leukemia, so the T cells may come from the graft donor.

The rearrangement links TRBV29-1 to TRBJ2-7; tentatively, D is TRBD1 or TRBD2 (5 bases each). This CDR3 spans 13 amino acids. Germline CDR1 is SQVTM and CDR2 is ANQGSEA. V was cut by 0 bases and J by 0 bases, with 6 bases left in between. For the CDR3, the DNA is TGCAGCGTTGAAGAGGGGGACTCCTACGAGCAGTACTTC. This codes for CSVEEGDSYEQYF.

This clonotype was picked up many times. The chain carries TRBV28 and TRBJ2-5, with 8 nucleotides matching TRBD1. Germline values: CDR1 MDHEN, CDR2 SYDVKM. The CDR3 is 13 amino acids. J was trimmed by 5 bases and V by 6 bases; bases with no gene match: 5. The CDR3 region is CASRDRGRETQYF. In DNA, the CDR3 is TGTGCCAGCAGAGACAGGGGTAGGGAGACCCAGTACTTC.

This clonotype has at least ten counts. The DNA for the CDR3 is TGTGCCAGCAGTGAATCCCCGTCAATAGCGGGAGAGACCCAGTACTTC. Translating gives CASSESPSIAGETQYF. This chain connects TRBV25-1 to TRBJ2-5; 7 nucleotides agree with TRBD2. The trim removed 1 base at V and 4 bases at J, leaving 9 bases unmatched. There are 16 residues in the CDR3. Germline CDR1 and CDR2: MGHDK and SYGVNS.

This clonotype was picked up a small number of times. As DNA, the CDR3 is TGTGCCAGCAGTTTATTGAAAGGGCCGGCTTTCTTT. Translating gives CASSLLKGPAFF. J is TRBJ1-1 and V is TRBV27; unclear D gene. Germline V gives CDR1 MNHEY, CDR2 SMNVEV (reference sequence). V was cut by 1 base and J by 11 bases, with 11 bases left in between. The CDR3 contains 12 residues.

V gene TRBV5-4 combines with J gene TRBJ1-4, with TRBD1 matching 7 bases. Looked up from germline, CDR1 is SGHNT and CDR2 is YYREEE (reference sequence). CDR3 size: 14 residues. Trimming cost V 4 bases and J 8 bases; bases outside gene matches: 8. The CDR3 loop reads CASSPTGKDEKLFF. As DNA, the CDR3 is TGTGCCAGCAGCCCGACAGGGAAGGACGAAAAACTGTTTTTT.

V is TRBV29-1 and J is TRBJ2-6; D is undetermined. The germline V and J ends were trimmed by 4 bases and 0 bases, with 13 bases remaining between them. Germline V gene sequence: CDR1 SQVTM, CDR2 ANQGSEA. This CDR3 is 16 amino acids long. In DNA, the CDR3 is TGCAGCGTTGTAGGGATAGGCGCCTCTGGGGCCAACGTCCTGACTTTC. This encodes CSVVGIGASGANVLTF.

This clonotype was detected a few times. CDR3 region: CASSSGGLGNSPLHF. In nucleotides, the CDR3 is TGTGCCAGCAGTTCGGGGGGCTTGGGGAATTCACCCCTCCACTTT. The rearrangement joins TRBV12-3 or TRBV12-4 to TRBJ1-6; D possibly corresponds to TRBD1 (6 bases). The CDR3 contains 15 residues. Trimming removed 4 bases from V and 7 bases from J, with 14 bases in between.

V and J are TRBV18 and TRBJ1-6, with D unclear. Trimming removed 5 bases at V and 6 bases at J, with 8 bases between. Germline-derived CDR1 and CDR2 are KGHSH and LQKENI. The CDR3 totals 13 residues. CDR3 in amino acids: CASSSVFNSPLHF. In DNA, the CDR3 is TGTGCCAGCTCATCGGTCTTTAATTCACCCCTCCACTTT.